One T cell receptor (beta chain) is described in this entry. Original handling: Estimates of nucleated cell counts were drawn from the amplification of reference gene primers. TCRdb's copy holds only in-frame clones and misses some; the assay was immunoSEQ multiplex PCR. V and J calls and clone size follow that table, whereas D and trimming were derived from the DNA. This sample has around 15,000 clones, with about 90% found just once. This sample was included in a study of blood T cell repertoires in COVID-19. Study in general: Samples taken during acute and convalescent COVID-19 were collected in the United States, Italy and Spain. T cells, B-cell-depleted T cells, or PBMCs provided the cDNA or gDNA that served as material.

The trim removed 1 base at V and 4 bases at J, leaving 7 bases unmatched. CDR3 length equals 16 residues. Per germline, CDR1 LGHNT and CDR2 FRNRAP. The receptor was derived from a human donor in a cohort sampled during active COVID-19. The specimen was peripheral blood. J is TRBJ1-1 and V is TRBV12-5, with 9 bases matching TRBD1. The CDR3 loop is CASGLGGQGRTTEAFF. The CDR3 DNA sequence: TGTGCTAGTGGTTTGGGGGGACAGGGAAGGACCACTGAAGCTTTCTTT.